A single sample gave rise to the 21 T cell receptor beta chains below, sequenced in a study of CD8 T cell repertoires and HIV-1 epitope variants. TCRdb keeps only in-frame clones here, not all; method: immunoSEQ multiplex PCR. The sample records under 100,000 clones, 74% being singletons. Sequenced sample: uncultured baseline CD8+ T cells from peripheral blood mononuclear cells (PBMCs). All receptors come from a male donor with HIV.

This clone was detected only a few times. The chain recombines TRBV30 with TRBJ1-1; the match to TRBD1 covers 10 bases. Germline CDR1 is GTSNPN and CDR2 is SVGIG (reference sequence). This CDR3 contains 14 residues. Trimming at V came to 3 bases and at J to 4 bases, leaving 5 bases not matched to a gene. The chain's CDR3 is CAWSGTGVGTEAFF. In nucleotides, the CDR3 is TGTGCCTGGAGCGGGACAGGGGTTGGCACTGAAGCTTTCTTT.

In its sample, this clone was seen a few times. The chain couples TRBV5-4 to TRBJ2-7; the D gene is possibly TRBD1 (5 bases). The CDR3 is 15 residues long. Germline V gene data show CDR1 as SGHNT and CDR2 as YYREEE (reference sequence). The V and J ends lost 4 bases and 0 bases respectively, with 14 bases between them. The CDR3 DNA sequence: TGTGCCAGCAGCCTCTTGGGGCAAAGCTCCTACGAGCAGTACTTC. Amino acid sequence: CASSLLGQSSYEQYF.

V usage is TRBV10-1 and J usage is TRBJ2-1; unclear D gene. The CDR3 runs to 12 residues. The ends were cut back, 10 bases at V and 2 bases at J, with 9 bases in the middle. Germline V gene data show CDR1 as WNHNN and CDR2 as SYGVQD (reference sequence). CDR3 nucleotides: TGCGCCAACCGCGGCGCCTACAATGAGCAGTTCTTC. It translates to CANRGAYNEQFF.

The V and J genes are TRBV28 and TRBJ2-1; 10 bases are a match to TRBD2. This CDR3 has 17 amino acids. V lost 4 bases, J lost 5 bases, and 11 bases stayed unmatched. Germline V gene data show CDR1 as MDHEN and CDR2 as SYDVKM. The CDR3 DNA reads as TGTGCCAGCAGTTGGGGACAACTAGCGGGACCCAACAATGAGCAGTTCTTC. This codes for CASSWGQLAGPNNEQFF.

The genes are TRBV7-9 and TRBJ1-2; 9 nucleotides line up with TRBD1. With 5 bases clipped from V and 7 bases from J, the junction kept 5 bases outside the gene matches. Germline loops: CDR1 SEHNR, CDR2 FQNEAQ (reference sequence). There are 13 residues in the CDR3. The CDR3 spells CASSRDRASGYTF. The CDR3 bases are TGTGCCAGCAGCCGGGACAGGGCTTCTGGCTACACCTTC.

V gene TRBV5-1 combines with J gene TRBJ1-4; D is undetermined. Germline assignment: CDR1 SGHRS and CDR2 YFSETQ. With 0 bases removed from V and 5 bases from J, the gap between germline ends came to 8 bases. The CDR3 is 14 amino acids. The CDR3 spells CASSLAGQNEKLFF. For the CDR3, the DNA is TGCGCCAGCAGCTTGGCCGGGCAAAATGAAAAACTGTTTTTT.

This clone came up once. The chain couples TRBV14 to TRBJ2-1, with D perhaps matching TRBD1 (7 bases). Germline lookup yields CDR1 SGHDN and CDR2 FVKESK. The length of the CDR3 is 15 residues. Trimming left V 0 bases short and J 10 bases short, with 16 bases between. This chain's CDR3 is CASSQDGGGLREQFF. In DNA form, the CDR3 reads TGTGCCAGCAGCCAAGATGGAGGGGGCTTACGAGAGCAGTTCTTC.

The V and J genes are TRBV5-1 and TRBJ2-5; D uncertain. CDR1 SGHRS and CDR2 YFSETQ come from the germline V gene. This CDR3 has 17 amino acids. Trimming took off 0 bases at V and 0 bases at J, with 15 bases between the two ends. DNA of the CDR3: TGCGCCAGCAGCTTGGGGATGGTAGGGCGGAACCAAGAGACCCAGTACTTC. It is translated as CASSLGMVGRNQETQYF.

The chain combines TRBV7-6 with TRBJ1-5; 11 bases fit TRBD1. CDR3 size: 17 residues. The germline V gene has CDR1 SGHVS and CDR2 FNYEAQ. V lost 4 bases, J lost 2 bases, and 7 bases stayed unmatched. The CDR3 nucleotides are TGTGCCAGCAGCTCCCGGACAGGGGGCTGTGGCAATCAGCCCCAGCATTTT. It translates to CASSSRTGGCGNQPQHF.

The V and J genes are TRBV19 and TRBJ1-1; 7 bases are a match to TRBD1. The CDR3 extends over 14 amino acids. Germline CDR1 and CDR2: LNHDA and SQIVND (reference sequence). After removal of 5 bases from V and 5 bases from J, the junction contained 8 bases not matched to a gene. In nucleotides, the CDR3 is TGTGCCAGTAGTCAATACACAGGGGTTACTGAAGCTTTCTTT. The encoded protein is CASSQYTGVTEAFF.

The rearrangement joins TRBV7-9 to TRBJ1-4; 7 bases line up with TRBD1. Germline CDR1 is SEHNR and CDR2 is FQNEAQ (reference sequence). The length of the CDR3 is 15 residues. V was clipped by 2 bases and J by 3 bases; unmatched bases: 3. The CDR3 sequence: CASSLTGVANEKLFF. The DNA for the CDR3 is TGTGCCAGCAGCTTAACAGGGGTGGCTAATGAAAAACTGTTTTTT.

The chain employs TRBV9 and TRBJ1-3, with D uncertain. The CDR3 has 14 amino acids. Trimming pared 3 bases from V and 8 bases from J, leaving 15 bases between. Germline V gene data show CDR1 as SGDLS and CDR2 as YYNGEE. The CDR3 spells CASSATTAPDTIYF. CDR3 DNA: TGTGCCAGCAGCGCCACGACGGCCCCGGACACCATATATTTT.

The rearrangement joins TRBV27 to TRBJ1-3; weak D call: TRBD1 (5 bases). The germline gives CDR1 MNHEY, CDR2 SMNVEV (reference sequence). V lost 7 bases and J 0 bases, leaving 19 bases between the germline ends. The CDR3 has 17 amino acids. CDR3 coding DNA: TGTGCCAGCATTCGGGGCGATGGGCGGAGCTCTGGAAACACCATATATTTT. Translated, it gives CASIRGDGRSSGNTIYF.

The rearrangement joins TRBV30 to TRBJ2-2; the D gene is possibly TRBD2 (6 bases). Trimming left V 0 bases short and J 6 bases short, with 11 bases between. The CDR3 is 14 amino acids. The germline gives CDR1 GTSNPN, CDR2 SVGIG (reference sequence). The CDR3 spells CAWSVQGGPGELFF. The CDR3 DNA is TGTGCCTGGAGTGTACAAGGAGGGCCCGGGGAGCTGTTTTTT.

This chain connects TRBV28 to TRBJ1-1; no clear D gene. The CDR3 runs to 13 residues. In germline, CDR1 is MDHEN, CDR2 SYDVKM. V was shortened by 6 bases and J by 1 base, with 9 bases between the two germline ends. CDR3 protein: CASRLQSNTEAFF. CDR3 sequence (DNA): TGTGCCAGCAGGCTACAGTCGAACACTGAAGCTTTCTTT.

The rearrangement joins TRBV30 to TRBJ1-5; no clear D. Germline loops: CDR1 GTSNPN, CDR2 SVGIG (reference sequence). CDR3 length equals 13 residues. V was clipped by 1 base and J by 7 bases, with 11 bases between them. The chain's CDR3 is CAWSAEGGQPQHF. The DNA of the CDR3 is TGTGCCTGGAGTGCGGAGGGCGGCCAGCCCCAGCATTTT.

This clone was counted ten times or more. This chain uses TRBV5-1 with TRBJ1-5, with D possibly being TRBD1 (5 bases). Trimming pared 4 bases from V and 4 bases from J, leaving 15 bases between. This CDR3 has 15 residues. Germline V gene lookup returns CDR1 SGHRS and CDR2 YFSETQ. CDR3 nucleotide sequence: TGCGCCAGCAGCCTGAGGTCGGGGGAGAATCAGCCCCAGCATTTT. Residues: CASSLRSGENQPQHF.

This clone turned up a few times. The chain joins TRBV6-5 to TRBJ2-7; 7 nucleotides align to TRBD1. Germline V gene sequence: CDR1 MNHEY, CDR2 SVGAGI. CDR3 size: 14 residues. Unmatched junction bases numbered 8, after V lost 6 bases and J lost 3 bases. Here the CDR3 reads CASRSPGQFYEQYF. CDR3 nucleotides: TGTGCCAGCAGGTCCCCGGGACAGTTCTACGAGCAGTACTTC.

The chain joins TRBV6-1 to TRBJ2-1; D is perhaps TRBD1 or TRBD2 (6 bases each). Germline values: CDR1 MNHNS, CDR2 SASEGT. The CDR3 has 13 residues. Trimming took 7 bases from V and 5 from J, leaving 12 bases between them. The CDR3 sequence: CASKRGPNNEQFF. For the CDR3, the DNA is TGTGCCAGCAAACGGGGGCCTAACAATGAGCAGTTCTTC.

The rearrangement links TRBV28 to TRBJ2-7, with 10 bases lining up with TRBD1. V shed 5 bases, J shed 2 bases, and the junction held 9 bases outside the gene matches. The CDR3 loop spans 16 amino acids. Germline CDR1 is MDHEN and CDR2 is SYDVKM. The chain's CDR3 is CASSPRQGALAYEQYF. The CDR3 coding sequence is TGTGCCAGCAGTCCACGACAGGGGGCCCTCGCCTACGAGCAGTACTTC.

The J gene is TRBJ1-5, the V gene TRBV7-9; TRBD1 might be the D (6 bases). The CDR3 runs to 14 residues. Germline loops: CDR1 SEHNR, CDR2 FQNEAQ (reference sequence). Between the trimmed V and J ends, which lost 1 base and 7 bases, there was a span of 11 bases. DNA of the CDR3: TGTGCCAGCAGCTTAGGGGGGGCTGAACAGCCCCAGCATTTT. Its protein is CASSLGGAEQPQHF.